The 8 T cell receptor beta chains presented below share a single source sample, sequenced in a study of identical twins. Using its own MiXCR run on the 5' RACE reads, TCRdb lists one record per CDR3 protein. The sample lists roughly 230,000 distinct CDR3 sequences; roughly 8% were seen once. The same data also went into a second study, on yellow fever vaccine responses in identical twins.

Sequencing input: CD8+ T cells sorted from blood. The origin of the receptors is a woman younger than 35 in good health.

A few counts support this clonotype. This chain links TRBV28 with TRBJ2-7; TRBD2 is a possible D gene (6 bases). CDR3 size: 18 residues. V was shortened by 3 bases and J by 5 bases, with 26 bases between the two germline ends. Germline CDR1 and CDR2: MDHEN and SYDVKM. CDR3 in amino acids: CASSLGRALAKGKDEQYF. The CDR3 nucleotides read TGTGCCAGCAGTTTGGGCAGGGCTCTAGCGAAGGGGAAAGACGAGCAGTACTTC.

This clonotype was recorded at least ten times. The gene calls are TRBV29-1 and TRBJ2-7, with D perhaps given as TRBD1 or TRBD2 (6 bases each). The CDR3 sequence is 12 residues long. V lost 8 bases to trimming and J lost 2 bases, with 13 bases between them. In germline, CDR1 is SQVTM, CDR2 ANQGSEA. The CDR3 nucleotides are TGCAGCTGCAGGGGAGGACCCTACGAGCAGTACTTC. This encodes CSCRGGPYEQYF.

The CDR3 DNA is TGTGCCTGGGGTCCATGGGACGGAAACTACGAGCAGTACTTC. Translating it yields CAWGPWDGNYEQYF. The chain combines TRBV30 with TRBJ2-7; D may match TRBD1 or TRBD2 (5 bases each). There are 14 residues in the CDR3. V was trimmed by 5 bases and J by 3 bases, leaving 17 bases between them. The V gene's germline CDR1 is GTSNPN and CDR2 SVGIG (reference sequence).

In DNA form, the CDR3 reads TGTGCCAGCAGCCCCCTTAGGACAGGGACGCTCCCGACCCAGTACTTC. It yields the protein CASSPLRTGTLPTQYF. The chain is built from TRBV3-1 and TRBJ2-5; the match to TRBD1 covers 8 bases. V trimming: 4 bases; J trimming: 7 bases; junction bases outside the gene matches: 14. The CDR3 contains 16 residues. CDR1 and CDR2 from the germline V gene are LGHDT and YNNKEL (reference sequence).

This CDR3 reads CASITGGNANTGELFF. The CDR3 coding sequence is TGTGCCAGCATAACGGGTGGGAACGCGAACACCGGGGAGCTGTTTTTT. The chain is built from TRBV7-9 and TRBJ2-2; no firm D call. The CDR3 is 16 residues long. Trimming left V 7 bases short and J 0 bases short, with 15 bases between. CDR1 SEHNR and CDR2 FQNEAQ come from the germline V gene (reference sequence).

The chain joins TRBV12-5 to TRBJ1-1; no definite D call. This CDR3 contains 12 residues. Germline V gene sequence: CDR1 LGHNT, CDR2 FRNRAP. V lost 1 base and J lost 3, with 3 bases in between. The CDR3 region is CASGLEDTEAFF. The CDR3 DNA reads TGTGCTAGTGGTTTGGAAGACACTGAAGCTTTCTTT.

The gene calls are TRBV5-1 and TRBJ1-4; 7 nucleotides match TRBD1. Per germline, CDR1 SGHRS and CDR2 YFSETQ. The CDR3 has 17 residues. The J segment lost 3 bases and the V segment lost 2 bases, leaving 10 bases of the junction unmatched. Here the CDR3 reads CASSFRDRRFSNEKLFF. The CDR3 DNA is TGCGCCAGCAGCTTCCGGGACAGAAGATTCTCTAATGAAAAACTGTTTTTT. The variable domain in full, completed from reference TRBV5-1 and TRBJ1-4, reads KAGVTQTPRYLIKTRGQQVTLSCSPISGHRSVSWYQQTPGQGLQFLFEYFSETQRNKGNFPGRFSGRQFSNSRSEMNVSTLELGDSALYLCASSFRDRRFSNEKLFFGSGTQLSVL.

This clonotype has ten or more counts. V gene TRBV9 combines with J gene TRBJ2-1; 10 nucleotides line up with TRBD1. The germline V gene encodes CDR1 SGDLS and CDR2 YYNGEE. With V trimmed by 0 bases and J by 7 bases, 7 bases remained unmatched. This CDR3 is 16 amino acids long. The CDR3 is CASSVVGTGASNEQFF. The CDR3 DNA sequence: TGTGCCAGCAGCGTAGTGGGGACAGGGGCGTCAAATGAGCAGTTCTTC.